The 23 T cell receptor beta chains given below trace back to one sample, sequenced in a study of T cell changes during pregnancy in multiple sclerosis. Libraries were prepared by immunoSEQ multiplex PCR; TCRdb keeps only in-frame clonotypes and omits some of them. Altogether about 100,000 clones are present, around 92% being singletons, with the ten largest covering less than 2%. This material consisted of peripheral blood, taken after pregnancy. These receptors came from a female donor with multiple sclerosis, enrolled in a pregnancy study.

The chain couples TRBV7-2 to TRBJ1-4; D not certain. This CDR3 comprises 14 residues. V lost 1 base to trimming and J lost 13 bases, with 16 bases between them. Germline-derived CDR1 and CDR2 are SGHTA and FQGNSA. CDR3 in DNA: TGTGCCAGCAGCTTAGGACGGAGACAAGGAGGACTGTTTTTT. It is translated as CASSLGRRQGGLFF.

The rearrangement uses TRBV6-1 and TRBJ1-2; maybe TRBD1 (6 bases). The CDR3 is 14 amino acids. The ends were cut back, 6 bases at V and 3 bases at J, with 14 bases in the middle. Germline CDR1 MNHNS, CDR2 SASEGT. The CDR3 loop is CASSRDNADYGYTF. The CDR3 nucleotides read TGTGCCAGCAGCCGGGACAACGCAGACTATGGCTACACCTTC.

The CDR3 sequence: CASSPGQSYYGYTF. In DNA form, the CDR3 reads TGTGCCAGCAGTCCCGGACAGTCCTACTATGGCTACACCTTC. The rearrangement uses TRBV6-5 and TRBJ1-2; a possible D gene is TRBD1 (6 bases). V dropped 5 bases and J dropped 3 bases, with 13 bases sitting between them. Germline values: CDR1 MNHEY, CDR2 SVGAGI. The CDR3 totals 14 residues.

The chain employs TRBV10-3 and TRBJ2-7, with D tentatively TRBD2 (5 bases). Germline V gene data show CDR1 as ENHRY and CDR2 as SYGVKD. The CDR3 consists of 13 residues. Trimming pared 7 bases from V and 7 bases from J, leaving 17 bases between. CDR3 residues: CAINSGRANEQYF. The CDR3 bases are TGTGCCATCAACTCTGGGCGGGCGAATGAGCAGTACTTC.

J is TRBJ2-7 and V is TRBV28, with a possible D match to TRBD1 (6 bases). This CDR3 is 15 amino acids long. Germline lookup yields CDR1 MDHEN and CDR2 SYDVKM. V gave up 6 bases and J gave up 2 bases, with 17 bases separating them. As DNA, the CDR3 is TGTGCCAGCAGACTCCGGGACACCGGAACCTACGAGCAGTACTTC. Its protein is CASRLRDTGTYEQYF.

The chain uses TRBV4-3 and TRBJ1-1, with 7 bases lining up with TRBD1. The V gene's germline CDR1 is LGHNA and CDR2 YSLEER. CDR3 length: 16 amino acids. V trimming: 0 bases; J trimming: 0 bases; junction bases outside the gene matches: 4. The CDR3 spells CASSQDRGQMNTEAFF. CDR3 bases: TGCGCCAGCAGCCAAGATCGGGGACAGATGAACACTGAAGCTTTCTTT.

The chain carries TRBV5-6 and TRBJ2-3; D perhaps matches TRBD2 (6 bases). The CDR3 sequence is 15 residues long. Between the trimmed V and J ends, which lost 4 bases and 1 base, there was a span of 13 bases. Germline lookup yields CDR1 SGHDT and CDR2 YYEEEE. The CDR3 sequence is CASSPNWRGTDTQYF. CDR3 bases: TGTGCCAGCAGCCCCAATTGGAGGGGCACAGATACGCAGTATTTT. The full variable domain, its missing parts supplied by reference TRBV5-6 and TRBJ2-3, is DAGVTQSPTHLIKTRGQQVTLRCSPKSGHDTVSWYQQALGQGPQFIFQYYEEEERQRGNFPDRFSGHQFPNYSSELNVNALLLGDSALYLCASSPNWRGTDTQYFGPGTRLTVL.

The chain links TRBV7-3 to TRBJ1-1; maybe TRBD1 (5 bases). The CDR3 loop spans 15 amino acids. The germline V gene encodes CDR1 SGHTA and CDR2 FQGTGA. V was trimmed by 2 bases and J by 1 base, leaving 11 bases between them. CDR3 DNA sequence: TGTGCCAGCAGCTTATGGGGGGGGACGAACACTGAAGCTTTCTTT. Translated, it gives CASSLWGGTNTEAFF.

This chain uses TRBV6-1 with TRBJ1-5, with 8 nucleotides matching TRBD1. Trimming cost V 6 bases and J 9 bases; bases outside gene matches: 7. Per the germline V gene, CDR1 is MNHNS and CDR2 is SASEGT. The CDR3 length is 13 residues. DNA of the CDR3: TGTGCCAGCAGCACAGGGGGAAGAACGCCCCAGCATTTT. It encodes CASSTGGRTPQHF.

The J gene is TRBJ1-3, the V gene TRBV6-6; tentative D call: TRBD1 (5 bases). The CDR3 length is 12 residues. Germline V lookup: CDR1 MNHNY, CDR2 SVGAGI (reference sequence). Deletions cut 6 bases from V and 8 bases from J, with 11 bases between. In DNA, the CDR3 is TGTGCCAGCAGATGGGGGGGGTACACCATATATTTT. Protein: CASRWGGYTIYF.

This rearrangement joins TRBV28 to TRBJ1-1; TRBD1 matches 7 bases. The junction had 9 bases not matched to a gene; V was cut back by 7 bases and J by 4 bases. CDR1 MDHEN and CDR2 SYDVKM come from the germline V gene. The CDR3 covers 14 residues. Written as DNA, the CDR3 is TGTGCCAGCACCCCTGGAGGACAGGTCACTGAAGCTTTCTTT. Residues: CASTPGGQVTEAFF.

This clone has only one observation. The chain has TRBV27 and TRBJ1-2; TRBD1 matches 7 bases. Germline values: CDR1 MNHEY, CDR2 SMNVEV (reference sequence). The ends lost 5 bases at V and 4 bases at J; junction bases unmatched: 4. This CDR3 contains 13 residues. The CDR3, as DNA: TGTGCCAGCAGTCCAGGGGGAGTCTATGGCTACACCTTC. Translation: CASSPGGVYGYTF.

This clone was observed a few times. This chain's CDR3 is CASRQTGRLGYGYTF. In DNA, the CDR3 is TGTGCCAGTCGCCAGACAGGGAGGCTGGGGTATGGCTACACCTTC. The chain recombines TRBV27 with TRBJ1-2, with TRBD1 matching 7 bases. Germline values: CDR1 MNHEY, CDR2 SMNVEV (reference sequence). Trimming removed 9 bases from V and 5 bases from J; junction bases left unmatched: 15. CDR3 size: 15 residues.

The chain combines TRBV30 with TRBJ1-2; D call uncertain. The germline CDR1 and CDR2 sequences are GTSNPN and SVGIG (reference sequence). The V end was cut by 1 base, the J end by 7 bases, with 10 bases between. The CDR3 is made up of 12 amino acids. CDR3: CAWSGTPSGYTF. CDR3 nucleotide sequence: TGTGCCTGGAGTGGGACTCCAAGTGGCTACACCTTC.

CDR3 coding DNA: TGTGCCTGGTCTACAGGGGTGATTCAGCCCCAGCATTTT. Protein sequence: CAWSTGVIQPQHF. The chain is built from TRBV30 and TRBJ1-5, with 7 bases fitting TRBD1. This CDR3 is 13 amino acids long. V lost 5 bases to trimming and J lost 6 bases; unmatched junction nucleotides: 7. Per the germline V gene, CDR1 is GTSNPN and CDR2 is SVGIG (reference sequence).

The CDR3 DNA reads as TGTGCCAGCTCAAAGCAAGCGGGGGTGAACACCGGGGAGCTGTTTTTT. Translation gives CASSKQAGVNTGELFF. The rearrangement uses TRBV18 and TRBJ2-2; 8 nucleotides align to TRBD2. The CDR3 consists of 16 residues. The J segment lost 1 base and the V segment lost 5 bases, leaving 6 bases of the junction unmatched. Germline values: CDR1 KGHSH, CDR2 LQKENI.

The chain carries TRBV7-9 and TRBJ2-7; D unclear. From germline, CDR1 is SEHNR and CDR2 FQNEAQ (reference sequence). This CDR3 has 13 residues. Between the trimmed V and J ends, which lost 0 bases and 2 bases, there was a span of 5 bases. The DNA for the CDR3 is TGTGCCAGCAGCTTAGCCGGTACCTACGAGCAGTACTTC. This codes for CASSLAGTYEQYF.

The CDR3 coding sequence is TGTGCCAGCAGCGTAGGTCGGGGGGCGCTGAATGAAAAACTGTTTTTT. This sequence encodes CASSVGRGALNEKLFF. The J gene is TRBJ1-4, the V gene TRBV9; possible D gene TRBD1, 6 bases. The CDR3 has 16 residues. Germline V gene lookup returns CDR1 SGDLS and CDR2 YYNGEE. The germline V and J ends were trimmed by 0 bases and 5 bases, with 14 bases remaining between them.

This chain links TRBV18 with TRBJ1-3; 9 bases agree with TRBD1. This CDR3 has 15 residues. V trimming: 5 bases; J trimming: 3 bases; junction bases outside the gene matches: 5. Per the germline V gene, CDR1 is KGHSH and CDR2 is LQKENI. CDR3 protein: CASSTGGLFGNTIYF. As DNA, the CDR3 is TGTGCCAGCTCAACAGGGGGCCTCTTTGGAAACACCATATATTTT.

The V gene is TRBV9, the J gene TRBJ2-2; no clear D gene. The germline CDR1 and CDR2 sequences are SGDLS and YYNGEE. Trimming shortened V by 4 bases and J by 2 bases, and 3 bases separated the two germline ends. The CDR3 runs to 12 residues. This CDR3 reads CASSLNTGELFF. Written as DNA, the CDR3 is TGTGCCAGCAGCCTAAACACCGGGGAGCTGTTTTTT.

This rearrangement joins TRBV7-3 to TRBJ1-1, with a weak D call TRBD1 (6 bases). Trimming removed 2 bases from V and 7 bases from J, with 11 bases in between. The germline V gene has CDR1 SGHTA and CDR2 FQGTGA. The CDR3 runs 13 residues. The CDR3 nucleotides are TGTGCCAGCAGCTTAGACTGGACAGTTGAAGCTTTCTTT. This gives the protein CASSLDWTVEAFF. The full variable domain, in which reference TRBV7-3 and TRBJ1-1 provide the parts outside the CDR3, is GAGVSQTPSNKVTEKGKYVELRCDPISGHTALYWYRQSLGQGPEFLIYFQGTGAADDSGLPNDRFFAVRPEGSVSTLKIQRTERGDSAVYLCASSLDWTVEAFFGQGTRLTVV.

The J gene is TRBJ2-2, the V gene TRBV7-9; 7 bases fit TRBD2. There are 16 residues in the CDR3. With 3 bases clipped from V and 2 bases from J, the junction kept 6 bases outside the gene matches. CDR1 and CDR2 (germline): SEHNR, FQNEAQ (reference sequence). CDR3: CASSFGLGFNTGELFF. DNA for the CDR3: TGTGCCAGCAGCTTCGGACTAGGGTTTAACACCGGGGAGCTGTTTTTT.

The V and J genes are TRBV25-1 and TRBJ1-6; D possibly corresponds to TRBD1 (6 bases). Germline CDR1 and CDR2: MGHDK and SYGVNS. V was pared by 5 bases and J by 4 bases, with 9 bases between. The CDR3 runs 14 residues. The CDR3 sequence is CASSRGAYNSPLHF. In nucleotides, the CDR3 is TGTGCCAGCAGTCGGGGGGCGTATAATTCACCCCTCCACTTT.